Below, 18 T cell receptor beta chains from the same sample are listed, as sequenced in a study of HIV-infected children after antiretroviral therapy interruption. The TCR library was built from RNA with a 3' RACE protocol and unique molecular identifiers. Each CDR3 protein gets one entry after TCRdb re-called the 3' RACE reads with MiXCR. In the table there are around 40,000 distinct CDR3 sequences, just over 6.5% of which are singletons. Treatment: PENTA 11 planned treatment interruption arm or continuous ART arm. The sample here was CD45RA+ CD4+ T cells from PBMCs, pooled from several time points, taken from a donor given antiretroviral therapy, either interrupted or continuous. The subset is: naive CD4+ CD45RA+ CD45RO- T cells. These receptor sequences come from a pool of human donors with HIV.

This clonotype was counted ten times or more. The V and J genes are TRBV5-1 and TRBJ2-5; the match to TRBD1 covers 8 bases. Per the germline V gene, CDR1 is SGHRS and CDR2 is YFSETQ. J lost 2 bases, V lost 1 base, and 7 bases had no gene match. CDR3 length: 16 amino acids. The CDR3 protein is CASSLLGQVIQETQYF. The CDR3 DNA reads as TGCGCCAGCAGCTTGTTGGGACAGGTGATTCAAGAGACCCAGTACTTC. The full variable domain, in which reference TRBV5-1 and TRBJ2-5 provide the parts outside the CDR3, is KAGVTQTPRYLIKTRGQQVTLSCSPISGHRSVSWYQQTPGQGLQFLFEYFSETQRNKGNFPGRFSGRQFSNSRSEMNVSTLELGDSALYLCASSLLGQVIQETQYFGPGTRLLVL.

There are many counts of this clonotype. This chain joins TRBV12-3 or TRBV12-4 and TRBJ1-5; D is uncertain. The V and J ends lost 2 bases and 0 bases respectively, with 8 bases between them. The CDR3 has 15 amino acids. The CDR3 nucleotides read TGTGCCAGCAGTTTATTCAGCCTTAGCAATCAGCCCCAGCATTTT. It yields the protein CASSLFSLSNQPQHF.

Many counts were recorded for this clonotype. The chain carries TRBV3-1 and TRBJ1-5, with D unclear. In germline, CDR1 is LGHDT, CDR2 YNNKEL (reference sequence). The CDR3 loop spans 14 amino acids. V was clipped by 0 bases and J by 3 bases, with 6 bases between them. The CDR3 reads CASSQDNVNQPQHF. In DNA, the CDR3 is TGTGCCAGCAGCCAAGACAATGTCAATCAGCCCCAGCATTTT. The complete variable domain, with remaining parts taken from reference TRBV3-1 and TRBJ1-5, reads DTAVSQTPKYLVTQMGNDKSIKCEQNLGHDTMYWYKQDSKKFLKIMFSYNNKELIINETVPNRFSPKSPDKAHLNLHINSLELGDSAVYFCASSQDNVNQPQHFGDGTRLSIL.

The rearrangement links TRBV7-2 to TRBJ1-2; weak D call: TRBD1 (5 bases). Germline V gene lookup returns CDR1 SGHTA and CDR2 FQGNSA. Trimming pared 0 bases from V and 7 bases from J, leaving 12 bases between. CDR3 length: 14 amino acids. CDR3 coding DNA: TGTGCCAGCAGCTTAGCAGGGGTTTCCGCTGGCTACACCTTC. Translating gives CASSLAGVSAGYTF.

This clonotype is medium-sized. Germline is not matched at one junction end, which may reflect a read error. The chain couples TRBV6-6 to TRBJ2-5; D is perhaps TRBD2 (6 bases). The germline V gene has CDR1 MNHNY and CDR2 SVGAGI (reference sequence). The CDR3 is made up of 14 amino acids. In DNA, the CDR3 is TGTGCCAGCGGAGAGAGGGACTGGCAAGACACCCAGTACTTT. Protein product: CASGERDWQDTQYF.

This clonotype was detected ten times or more. The rearrangement uses TRBV29-1 and TRBJ1-1; 7 nucleotides line up with TRBD1. The junction had 3 bases not matched to a gene; V was cut back by 3 bases and J by 5 bases. Germline assignment: CDR1 SQVTM and CDR2 ANQGSEA. The CDR3 sequence is 12 residues long. The CDR3 DNA reads TGCAGCGTTGAGGGGACAGTTACTGAAGCTTTCTTT. Protein: CSVEGTVTEAFF. Drawing the rest from reference TRBV29-1 and TRBJ1-1, the complete variable domain is SAVISQKPSRDICQRGTSLTIQCQVDSQVTMMFWYRQQPGQSLTLIATANQGSEATYESGFVIDKFPISRPNLTFSTLTVSNMSPEDSSIYLCSVEGTVTEAFFGQGTRLTVV.

This clonotype was seen at least ten times. This chain uses TRBV23-1 with TRBJ2-7; TRBD1 matches at 11 bases. TRBV23-1 is placed among ORFs of uncertain function. The J segment lost 2 bases and the V segment lost 3 bases, leaving 15 bases of the junction unmatched. This CDR3 has 19 amino acids. Written as DNA, the CDR3 is TGCGCCAGCAGTCAGGGGGGGACAGGGGGTGGTTCTTGCACCTACGAGCAGTACTTC. This codes for CASSQGGTGGGSCTYEQYF.

This clonotype was observed at least ten times. This sequence joins TRBV14 and TRBJ2-6; D unresolved. Germline CDR1 reads SGHDN; CDR2 reads FVKESK. Trimming took 4 bases from V and 0 from J, leaving 16 bases between them. CDR3 length: 18 amino acids. The CDR3 nucleotides are TGTGCCAGCAGCCCCATGAGAGGCACCAACTCTGGGGCCAACGTCCTGACTTTC. As protein: CASSPMRGTNSGANVLTF.

The table lists this clonotype with many counts. The chain combines TRBV30 with TRBJ1-1; 8 positions agree with TRBD1. With 3 bases clipped from V and 11 bases from J, the junction kept 8 bases outside the gene matches. The germline CDR1 and CDR2 sequences are GTSNPN and SVGIG (reference sequence). The CDR3 is 12 residues long. The CDR3 here is CAWRPRGLSAFF. DNA for the CDR3: TGTGCCTGGAGGCCCAGGGGGCTTTCGGCTTTCTTT.

This clonotype came up many times. The rearrangement links TRBV6-1 to TRBJ2-5; D is unresolved. Trimming pared 4 bases from V and 2 bases from J, leaving 5 bases between. Germline CDR1 MNHNS, CDR2 SASEGT. The CDR3 covers 12 residues. The CDR3 DNA is TGTGCCAGCAGTGGGCCTCAAGAGACCCAGTACTTC. Residues: CASSGPQETQYF.

This clonotype occurred many times. The CDR3 DNA sequence: TGTGCCAGCAGTCCTGACAGGGCAATATACAATGAGCAGTTCTTC. Its protein is CASSPDRAIYNEQFF. The V gene is TRBV12-3 or TRBV12-4, the J gene TRBJ2-1, with TRBD1 matching over 7 bases. CDR3 size: 15 residues. V was pared by 5 bases and J by 4 bases, with 8 bases of the junction left unmatched.

This clonotype was detected ten times or more. The chain links TRBV11-2 to TRBJ1-1; a weak D match, TRBD1 (5 bases). The CDR3 has 15 amino acids. V lost 7 bases to trimming and J lost 1 base, with 16 bases between them. The V gene's germline CDR1 is SGHAT and CDR2 FQNNGV. This CDR3 reads CASNNWGSGNTEAFF. Written as DNA, the CDR3 is TGTGCCAGCAATAATTGGGGCAGCGGGAACACTGAAGCTTTCTTT.

Ten or more counts support this clonotype. The chain is built from TRBV7-8 and TRBJ1-4; no clear D. This CDR3 spans 15 amino acids. The germline V gene has CDR1 SGHVS and CDR2 FQNEAQ. Deletions cut 3 bases from V and 4 bases from J, with 12 bases between. The CDR3 DNA follows: TGTGCCAGCAGCTTTGGTTATCAGAGTAATGAAAAACTGTTTTTT. Its protein product is CASSFGYQSNEKLFF.

This clonotype showed up many times. The rearrangement joins TRBV28 to TRBJ2-7; a possible D gene is TRBD1 (5 bases). Trimming pared 10 bases from V and 4 bases from J, leaving 11 bases between. Germline lookup yields CDR1 MDHEN and CDR2 SYDVKM. The CDR3 has 11 amino acids. CDR3 nucleotide sequence: TGTGCCACCTCTGACAGATACGAGCAGTACTTC. This codes for CATSDRYEQYF.

Many counts were recorded for this clonotype. The chain employs TRBV23-1 and TRBJ2-1; 10 nucleotides align to TRBD2. TRBV23-1 is treated as an ORF (open reading frame) with a function not yet certain. The CDR3 loop spans 17 amino acids. Trimming took 0 bases from V and 5 from J; bases not matched to a gene: 7. The CDR3 DNA reads TGCGCCAGCAGTCAATCGATCGAGCTAGCGGGAGACAATGAGCAGTTCTTC. It specifies CASSQSIELAGDNEQFF.

This clonotype was seen ten or more times. V gene TRBV6-1 combines with J gene TRBJ2-7; TRBD1 aligns across 7 bases. The germline gives CDR1 MNHNS, CDR2 SASEGT. This CDR3 region has 18 residues. The V segment lost 1 base and the J segment 0 bases; nucleotides outside the gene matches: 12. CDR3 residues: CASSEGGGETGSSYEQYF. The CDR3 DNA reads TGTGCCAGCAGTGAAGGAGGGGGCGAGACAGGTAGCTCCTACGAGCAGTACTTC.

The chain is built from TRBV10-3 and TRBJ1-5, with TRBD1 matching over 9 bases. Germline V gene data show CDR1 as ENHRY and CDR2 as SYGVKD. The junction had 5 bases not matched to a gene; V was cut back by 5 bases and J by 6 bases. CDR3 size: 14 residues. The CDR3 DNA reads as TGTGCCATCAGTCCCCTGGGACAGGGTCAGCCCCAGCATTTT. Translated, it gives CAISPLGQGQPQHF.

In its sample, this clonotype was seen many times. The chain has TRBV27 and TRBJ2-7; TRBD2 might be the D (6 bases). Germline-derived CDR1 and CDR2 are MNHEY and SMNVEV (reference sequence). CDR3 size: 14 residues. Trimming pared 5 bases from V and 10 bases from J, leaving 21 bases between. CDR3 sequence reads: CASSPPPSPGAQYF. CDR3 in DNA: TGTGCCAGCAGTCCACCTCCTAGCCCGGGAGCACAGTACTTC.